This record concerns one TCR beta chain sequence. What this receptor recognizes is not known. Base qualities were left out, and no much larger clone turns up one base away. The sample comes from a study of preoperative IRX-2 immunotherapy in early breast cancer (dated by TCRdb to between 2018 and 2021). The treatment or condition label on this specimen signifies: preoperative locoregional IRX-2 cytokine immunotherapy. The samples were obtained from a phase Ib study that tested preoperative, locoregional IRX-2 cytokine immunotherapy designed to prime immune responses. Donors were patients with early-stage breast cancer who received IRX-2 before surgery. The trim is 5 bases for V and 10 bases for J, with a gap of 24 bases between the germline ends. CDR1 and CDR2 are read off the germline V gene as MNHGY and SAAAGT. The cysteine opens and the phenylalanine closes a CDR3 of 16 amino acids. Here the CDR3 DNA is all that survives: 48 bases in frame from base 1.

Receptor amplification or capture employed the immunoSEQ multiplex PCR assay. The table was pulled from immuneACCESS by TCRdb, which kept in-frame rearrangements only. Such tables lose some clones; where checked, under half of the loss comes from unresolved V genes, and the rest has no known cause. The sample table shows roughly 3,200 clones, and roughly 75% are seen once. The ten largest clones take up roughly 6.4% of the sample. The sequences come from tumor tissue, collected after IRX-2 immunotherapy. The rearranged segments are TRBV6-8 and TRBJ2-1; matching of 5 bases hints at TRBD2 as the D gene. The clonotype was recovered from a human donor with breast cancer. The bases read TGTGCCAGCAGTCGGACGAGTGACTACCGACGAGGGGAGCAGTTCTTC. Translation gives CASSRTSDYRRGEQFF.